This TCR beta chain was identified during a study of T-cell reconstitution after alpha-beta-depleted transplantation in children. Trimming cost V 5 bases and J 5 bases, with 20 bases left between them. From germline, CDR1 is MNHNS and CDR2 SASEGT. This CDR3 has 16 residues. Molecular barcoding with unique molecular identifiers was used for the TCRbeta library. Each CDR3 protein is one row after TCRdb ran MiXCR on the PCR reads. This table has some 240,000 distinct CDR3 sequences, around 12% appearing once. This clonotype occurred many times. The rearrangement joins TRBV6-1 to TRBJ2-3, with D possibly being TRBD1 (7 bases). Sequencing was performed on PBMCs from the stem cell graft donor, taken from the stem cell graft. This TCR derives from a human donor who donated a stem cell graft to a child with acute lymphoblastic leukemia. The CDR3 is CASSRLTGAGGDTQYF. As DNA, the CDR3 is TGTGCCAGCAGTCGACTCACAGGGGCCGGGGGAGATACGCAGTATTTT.